The present T cell receptor (beta chain) was sequenced within a study of cytomegalovirus exposure and HLA in healthy donors. The PCR ran on 60 Vbeta and 13 Jbeta primers. Using immunoSEQ multiplex PCR, the repertoire was profiled, and TCRdb retains in-frame clones only, with some absent. The data hold approximately 150,000 clones, with 70% to 85% observed a single time. Study outcomes and limitations: The classifier was said to identify cytomegalovirus status with high specificity and sensitivity. The study labeled about 160 TCR beta chains cytomegalovirus-associated.

Concerning this clone itself: Its antigen is unidentified.

Germline V gene data show CDR1 as SGDLS and CDR2 as YYNGEE. This CDR3 spans 16 amino acids. The V and J ends lost 0 bases and 0 bases respectively, with 10 bases between them. The chain recombines TRBV9 with TRBJ2-1; D is possibly TRBD2 (5 bases). This clonotype was sampled from a woman between 40 and 55 years old in good health and CMV-seronegative. The sequenced sample consisted of PBMCs. CDR3 residues: CASSVALAGSYNEQFF. In nucleotides, the CDR3 is TGTGCCAGCAGCGTAGCTCTAGCTGGCTCCTACAATGAGCAGTTCTTC.